Presented here are 5 T cell receptor beta chains from one specimen sequenced in a study of early T cells in non-severe SARS-CoV-2 infection. TCRdb called the 5' RACE reads again in MiXCR, with one record for every CDR3 protein. The data hold 60,000 or so distinct CDR3 sequences, with roughly 12% observed a single time. This sample comprised whole blood, obtained at baseline. The receptors derive from an adult who was a healthcare worker with PCR-confirmed SARS-CoV-2 infection or an uninfected control (not recorded which).

This clonotype was observed a handful of times. The chain uses TRBV18 and TRBJ2-7; D may correspond to TRBD1 or TRBD2 (5 bases each). From germline, CDR1 is KGHSH and CDR2 LQKENI. The CDR3 covers 14 residues. V was pared by 3 bases and J by 2 bases, with 11 bases between. The CDR3 region is CASSPSGTAYEQYF. CDR3 in DNA: TGTGCCAGCTCACCTTCGGGGACGGCCTACGAGCAGTACTTC.

This clonotype was detected ten times or more. V and J are TRBV20-1 and TRBJ2-7, with D possibly TRBD2 on 5 matching bases. This CDR3 is built from 14 residues. The germline V gene has CDR1 DFQATT and CDR2 SNEGSKA (reference sequence). Trimming removed 5 bases at V and 0 bases at J, with 14 bases between. This chain's CDR3 is CSAPRTGSSYEQYF. CDR3 DNA: TGCAGTGCTCCAAGGACGGGGAGCTCCTACGAGCAGTACTTC.

This clonotype occurred many times. The V call is TRBV7-2, the J call TRBJ1-4, with 10 nucleotides matching TRBD1. The trim removed 5 bases at V and 8 bases at J, leaving 5 bases unmatched. CDR3 size: 14 residues. Germline V lookup: CDR1 SGHTA, CDR2 FQGNSA. CDR3 nucleotides: TGTGCCAGCAGCCAGACAGGGGGCGGGGAAAAACTGTTTTTT. Translation: CASSQTGGGEKLFF.

The V call is TRBV15, the J call TRBJ2-1; 9 bases are shared with TRBD2. CDR1 is LNHNV, CDR2 YYDKDF, per germline (reference sequence). The junction had 5 bases not matched to a gene; V was cut back by 1 base and J by 7 bases. The CDR3 extends over 15 amino acids. CDR3: CATSRGGSGSNEQFF. Written as DNA, the CDR3 is TGTGCCACCAGCAGAGGGGGTAGCGGGAGTAATGAGCAGTTCTTC. Full variable domain (missing parts from reference TRBV15 and TRBJ2-1): DAMVIQNPRYQVTQFGKPVTLSCSQTLNHNVMYWYQQKSSQAPKLLFHYYDKDFNNEADTPDNFQSRRPNTSFCFLDIRSPGLGDTAMYLCATSRGGSGSNEQFFGPGTRLTVL.

The chain uses TRBV12-3 or TRBV12-4 and TRBJ1-5; D gene unclear. The CDR3 runs to 13 residues. Trimming took 4 bases from V and 4 from J, leaving 8 bases between them. The DNA of the CDR3 is TGTGCCAGCAGTTCGGCTGCTAATCAGCCCCAGCATTTT. This translates into CASSSAANQPQHF.